This T cell receptor (beta chain) was obtained from a study of tumor and adjacent non-tumor tissue in lung cancer. Study conclusions and caveats: Compared with tumor, normal lung showed significantly lower TCR diversity.

No cell sorting was done before RNA was extracted from the tissue. Donors were chemotherapy-naive, newly diagnosed lung cancer surgical patients in China, August–November 2014. Of note for this clonotype: No antigen is known for it. Germline is not matched at one junction end, which may reflect a read error.

TCRbeta libraries were built with three rounds of nested PCR, modified from ARM-PCR. Each CDR3 protein is one row after TCRdb ran MiXCR on the multiplex PCR reads. The repertoire holds 60,000 to 85,000 distinct CDR3 sequences, with roughly 80% as singletons. The CDR3 spans 19 residues. Per the germline V gene, CDR1 is MGHRA and CDR2 is YSYEKL. The J gene is TRBJ2-1, the V gene TRBV4-1, with D possibly being TRBD2 (6 bases). The receptor was isolated from a woman aged 45-65 years with non-small cell lung cancer. Specimen: lung tumor tissue. The CDR3 is CVSSPGLARVRSSYNEQLF. The CDR3 DNA follows: TGCGTCAGCAGCCCGGGACTTGCTCGGGTTCGAAGCTCCTACAATGAGCAGCTCTTT.